Each of the 5 T cell receptor beta chains below was sequenced from the same sample in a study of human T cells and chemical hapten exposure. TCRdb fed the RACE reads into MiXCR, producing one record per CDR3 protein. The table includes more than 70,000 distinct CDR3 sequences, approximately 11% detected once. The sample's time point: patch test 3, about 24 weeks after DPC sensitization. Documented treatment: therapeutic diphenylcyclopropenone sensitization with weekly scalp DPC. The sample was whole blood, taken in connection with sensitization to the hapten diphenylcyclopropenone (DPC). These receptors all come from a woman younger than 45 with alopecia areata. Some clones in this sample may be carry-over from other donors' samples.

In this sample, this clonotype turned up many times. J is TRBJ1-5 and V is TRBV5-1; the match to TRBD1 covers 9 bases. Germline CDR1 SGHRS, CDR2 YFSETQ. With 4 bases clipped from V and 0 bases from J, the junction kept 5 bases outside the gene matches. This CDR3 region has 16 residues. The DNA of the CDR3 is TGCGCCAGCAGCCCTGGACAGGGGATTAGCAATCAGCCCCAGCATTTT. Protein: CASSPGQGISNQPQHF. The full variable domain, with the rest looked up from reference TRBV5-1 and TRBJ1-5, is KAGVTQTPRYLIKTRGQQVTLSCSPISGHRSVSWYQQTPGQGLQFLFEYFSETQRNKGNFPGRFSGRQFSNSRSEMNVSTLELGDSALYLCASSPGQGISNQPQHFGDGTRLSIL.

The sample holds many counts of this clonotype. The J gene is TRBJ2-5, the V gene TRBV6-1; perhaps TRBD2 as D (6 bases). Germline assignment: CDR1 MNHNS and CDR2 SASEGT. The V and J ends lost 11 bases and 1 base respectively, with 20 bases between them. The CDR3 length is 15 residues. CDR3 nucleotide sequence: TGTGCCTCCCGGGAGAGCCACCCACGCCAAGAGACCCAGTACTTC. Encoded protein: CASRESHPRQETQYF.

The chain carries TRBV28 and TRBJ2-2; 8 nucleotides agree with TRBD2. The CDR3 has 19 residues. J was trimmed by 6 bases and V by 6 bases; bases with no gene match: 21. In germline, CDR1 is MDHEN, CDR2 SYDVKM. CDR3 sequence (DNA): TGTGCCAGCAGCTCCGGGACTAGTCGTTCTATAACCGGTTCCGGGGAGCTGTTTTTT. Its translation: CASSSGTSRSITGSGELFF.

This clonotype was seen more than once but under ten times. V is TRBV7-9 and J is TRBJ1-2; no clear D gene. The length of the CDR3 is 12 residues. In germline, CDR1 is SEHNR, CDR2 FQNEAQ (reference sequence). Trimming took off 5 bases at V and 8 bases at J, with 12 bases between the two ends. The CDR3 DNA reads as TGTGCCAGCAGCCCCCCAGAATCGGGCTACACCTTC. Its protein is CASSPPESGYTF.

This clonotype was detected only a few times. The chain has TRBV7-9 and TRBJ1-5; 7 bases match TRBD1. Germline V gene data show CDR1 as SEHNR and CDR2 as FQNEAQ (reference sequence). The trim removed 5 bases at V and 2 bases at J, leaving 3 bases unmatched. The CDR3 has 14 amino acids. DNA for the CDR3: TGTGCCAGCAGCACAGGGGTGCGCAATCAGCCCCAGCATTTT. Translation gives CASSTGVRNQPQHF.